The 22 T cell receptor beta chains below were found in one sample sequenced in a study of T cells in Graves' hyperthyroidism and ophthalmopathy. RNA transcripts provided the source from which TCR beta CDR3 regions were amplified. First-round RT-PCR targeting the TCR CDR3 was performed with the HTBI primer set. In TCRdb, the multiplex PCR reads were re-called with MiXCR into one record per CDR3 protein. The repertoire holds under 400,000 distinct CDR3 sequences, with around a sixth as singletons. Input material: blood. These receptors were obtained from a woman aged 50 to 65 with Graves' hyperthyroidism.

This clonotype was counted many times. The V call is TRBV28, the J call TRBJ2-1; 10 bases are shared with TRBD2. This CDR3 has 16 residues. Germline V CDR1 and CDR2: MDHEN, SYDVKM. Trimming at V came to 4 bases and at J to 5 bases, leaving 8 bases not matched to a gene. CDR3 bases: TGTGCCAGCAGTTCCTCCGGGACTAGCGCGAACAATGAGCAGTTCTTC. Protein sequence: CASSSSGTSANNEQFF.

The chain links TRBV18 to TRBJ1-1; no definite D call. V gave up 0 bases and J gave up 4 bases, with 15 bases separating them. Germline CDR1 is KGHSH and CDR2 is LQKENI. The CDR3 contains 16 residues. The CDR3 nucleotides are TGTGCCAGCTCACCACCAGGGCCCCGAGGGAGCACTGAAGCTTTCTTT. Residues: CASSPPGPRGSTEAFF.

The table lists this clonotype with many counts. This sequence joins TRBV18 and TRBJ2-3, with TRBD2 matching 9 bases. V lost 5 bases, J lost 2 bases, and 5 bases stayed unmatched. From germline, CDR1 is KGHSH and CDR2 LQKENI. This CDR3 is 15 amino acids long. The CDR3 reads CASSFPSGVTDTQYF. The CDR3 region has the DNA TGTGCCAGCTCATTCCCTAGCGGGGTCACAGATACGCAGTATTTT. The full variable domain, with the rest looked up from reference TRBV18 and TRBJ2-3, is NAGVMQNPRHLVRRRGQEARLRCSPMKGHSHVYWYRQLPEEGLKFMVYLQKENIIDESGMPKERFSAEFPKEGPSILRIQQVVRGDSAAYFCASSFPSGVTDTQYFGPGTRLTVL.

This clonotype was detected many times. The V call is TRBV11-1, the J call TRBJ1-6; D is ambiguous. There are 14 residues in the CDR3. V dropped 5 bases and J dropped 6 bases, with 11 bases sitting between them. Germline CDR1 and CDR2: SGHAT and FQDESV (reference sequence). CDR3 residues: CASSLRVVNSPLHF. As DNA, the CDR3 is TGTGCCAGCAGCCTCCGGGTCGTTAATTCACCCCTCCACTTT.

This clonotype was counted only a few times. This chain uses TRBV28 with TRBJ2-7, with D possibly TRBD1 on 6 matching bases. The CDR3 consists of 14 residues. Germline V gene data show CDR1 as MDHEN and CDR2 as SYDVKM. V lost 1 base and J lost 3, with 10 bases in between. The CDR3 is CASSLFGQIYEQYF. CDR3 nucleotide sequence: TGTGCCAGCAGTTTATTCGGACAGATCTACGAGCAGTACTTC.

V gene TRBV2 combines with J gene TRBJ1-6, with 9 bases that match TRBD1. This CDR3 spans 16 amino acids. Per germline, CDR1 SNHLY and CDR2 FYNNEI. V shed 3 bases, J shed 5 bases, and the junction held 5 bases outside the gene matches. Here the CDR3 DNA reads TGTGCCAGCAGTGAGTCCGGGACAGGGAATAATTCACCCCTCCACTTT. Protein product: CASSESGTGNNSPLHF.

The chain links TRBV13 to TRBJ1-3; 9 nucleotides match TRBD1. The V gene end was trimmed by 4 bases and the J gene end by 0 bases; junction bases not matched to a gene: 13. The length of the CDR3 is 19 residues. The germline gives CDR1 PRHDT, CDR2 FYEKMQ (reference sequence). In nucleotides, the CDR3 is TGTGCCAGCAGCTCCTCCGGGACAGGGACCCTACTCTCTGGAAACACCATATATTTT. Protein product: CASSSSGTGTLLSGNTIYF. The whole variable domain, remainder taken from reference TRBV13 and TRBJ1-3, is AAGVIQSPRHLIKEKRETATLKCYPIPRHDTVYWYQQGPGQDPQFLISFYEKMQSDKGSIPDRFSAQQFSDYHSELNMSSLELGDSALYFCASSSSGTGTLLSGNTIYFGEGSWLTVV.

This clonotype was seen more than once but under ten times. The rearrangement uses TRBV3-1 and TRBJ1-6; D is uncertain. V was shortened by 1 base and J by 8 bases, with 9 bases between the two germline ends. CDR1 is LGHDT, CDR2 YNNKEL, per germline (reference sequence). This CDR3 spans 14 amino acids. CDR3 in DNA: TGTGCCAGCAGCCAAGTCATCTGGGATTCACCCCTCCACTTT. It is translated as CASSQVIWDSPLHF.

In its sample, this clonotype was seen a few times. This chain links TRBV6-5 with TRBJ2-1; D gene uncertain. The CDR3 totals 13 residues. V lost 2 bases and J 7 bases, leaving 9 bases between the germline ends. CDR1 MNHEY and CDR2 SVGAGI come from the germline V gene. The CDR3 spells CASSYVGLNEQFF. The CDR3 coding sequence is TGTGCCAGCAGTTACGTGGGGTTGAATGAGCAGTTCTTC.

In this sample, this clonotype turned up a few times. The chain employs TRBV5-1 and TRBJ1-1; D uncertain. Germline CDR1 SGHRS, CDR2 YFSETQ. The CDR3 contains 14 residues. V was cut by 0 bases and J by 2 bases, with 8 bases left in between. This CDR3 reads CASSLVQSNTEAFF. As DNA, the CDR3 is TGCGCCAGCAGCTTGGTACAGAGTAACACTGAAGCTTTCTTT.

This clonotype was found many times. In nucleotides, the CDR3 is TGCGCCAGCAGCCAAGATCCCGGGAACACTGAAGCTTTCTTT. Residues: CASSQDPGNTEAFF. This chain joins TRBV4-1 and TRBJ1-1; D gene ambiguous. The CDR3 runs to 14 residues. V shed 0 bases and J shed 1 base, with 6 bases lying between them. The V gene's germline CDR1 is MGHRA and CDR2 YSYEKL.

This clonotype was observed at least ten times. The chain recombines TRBV11-2 with TRBJ2-7; 8 bases are shared with TRBD2. J lost 1 base, V lost 5 bases, and 16 bases had no gene match. Per germline, CDR1 SGHAT and CDR2 FQNNGV. This CDR3 has 18 residues. The CDR3 nucleotides are TGTGCCAGCAGCCGGCGGGGGGAGACCACCACCTCTTCCTACGAGCAGTACTTC. Translated, it gives CASSRRGETTTSSYEQYF.

This clonotype was detected ten times or more. V is TRBV7-2 and J is TRBJ2-1; D unresolved. CDR1 SGHTA and CDR2 FQGNSA come from the germline V gene. This CDR3 is built from 13 residues. The ends were cut back, 5 bases at V and 7 bases at J, with 12 bases in the middle. The CDR3 nucleotides read TGTGCCAGCAGCCTCGGACCTTGGAATGAGCAGTTCTTC. Protein product: CASSLGPWNEQFF.

The chain carries TRBV5-8 and TRBJ2-1; D is ambiguous. The length of the CDR3 is 13 residues. V was clipped by 1 base and J by 6 bases, with 8 bases between them. CDR1 is SGHTS and CDR2 is YDEGEE in the germline V gene. CDR3 loop: CASSLFKPNEQFF. The CDR3 coding sequence is TGTGCCAGCAGCTTGTTCAAACCCAATGAGCAGTTCTTC.

In this sample, this clonotype turned up a few times. The rearrangement links TRBV18 to TRBJ2-2; D may be TRBD1 (6 bases). The V gene's germline CDR1 is KGHSH and CDR2 LQKENI. This CDR3 has 15 residues. The ends were cut back, 6 bases at V and 2 bases at J, with 13 bases in the middle. The CDR3 reads CASSRDTDNTGELFF. The CDR3 nucleotides read TGTGCCAGCTCCAGGGACACGGATAACACCGGGGAGCTGTTTTTT.

J is TRBJ2-5 and V is TRBV28, with 9 bases identical to TRBD2. This CDR3 is 18 amino acids long. Trimming at V came to 1 base and at J to 5 bases, leaving 14 bases not matched to a gene. Germline V gives CDR1 MDHEN, CDR2 SYDVKM. The DNA of the CDR3 is TGTGCCAGCAGTTTATTATACGGGGCGGGAGGGCCTTATGAGACCCAGTACTTC. Protein product: CASSLLYGAGGPYETQYF.

In this sample, this clonotype turned up a few times. This CDR3 reads CASSLGRNRYLNQPQHF. CDR3 nucleotides: TGTGCCAGCAGCTTGGGACGGAATCGGTACCTCAATCAGCCCCAGCATTTT. This chain joins TRBV5-5 and TRBJ1-5, with D hard to call. Between the trimmed V and J ends, which lost 0 bases and 3 bases, there was a span of 16 bases. The CDR3 covers 17 residues. The germline V gene encodes CDR1 SGHKS and CDR2 YYEKEE (reference sequence).

This clonotype was picked up many times. The chain combines TRBV27 with TRBJ1-6; the D is unclear. Trimming removed 5 bases at V and 9 bases at J, with 11 bases between. The CDR3 length is 13 residues. Germline CDR1 and CDR2: MNHEY and SMNVEV (reference sequence). CDR3 residues: CASSPREGSPLHF. DNA of the CDR3: TGTGCCAGCAGTCCTAGGGAGGGTTCACCCCTCCACTTT.

This clonotype has a handful of counts. The V call is TRBV19, the J call TRBJ1-1; possible D gene TRBD1, 5 bases. The ends were cut back, 5 bases at V and 0 bases at J, with 10 bases in the middle. The CDR3 sequence is 14 residues long. Germline V gene sequence: CDR1 LNHDA, CDR2 SQIVND (reference sequence). CDR3 DNA: TGTGCCAGTAGTTCGACAGCGATGAACACTGAAGCTTTCTTT. It codes for CASSSTAMNTEAFF.

There are many counts of this clonotype. The CDR3 bases are TGTGCCAGCAGCTTCGGGACAGGGATTAAAGAGACCCAGTACTTC. Protein product: CASSFGTGIKETQYF. This chain links TRBV11-2 with TRBJ2-5, with 9 bases aligning to TRBD1. CDR3 length equals 15 residues. CDR1 is SGHAT and CDR2 is FQNNGV in the germline V gene. Trimming took 3 bases from V and 3 from J; bases not matched to a gene: 5.

This clonotype has only a few counts. The V gene is TRBV7-6, the J gene TRBJ2-5; the D is unclear. Germline assignment: CDR1 SGHVS and CDR2 FNYEAQ. CDR3 length equals 14 residues. Between the trimmed V and J ends, which lost 5 bases and 5 bases, there was a span of 15 bases. The CDR3 sequence is CASSPDLLQETQYF. CDR3 nucleotide sequence: TGTGCCAGCAGCCCAGACCTTCTCCAGGAGACCCAGTACTTC.

This clonotype occurred a few times. V is TRBV20-1 and J is TRBJ1-1, with TRBD1 as a possible D gene (5 bases). CDR1 DFQATT and CDR2 SNEGSKA come from the germline V gene (reference sequence). CDR3 size: 14 residues. V dropped 0 bases and J dropped 6 bases, with 14 bases sitting between them. This chain's CDR3 is CSAREDGHGAEAFF. The CDR3 bases are TGCAGTGCTAGAGAGGATGGACACGGGGCTGAAGCTTTCTTT.